Below are 10 T cell receptor beta chains sequenced from a single sample in a study of blood T cells in healthy people across ages. Using a J-beta primer mix together with a sample-barcoded 5' primer, a second PCR was run for roughly 7 to 12 cycles. A single record per CDR3 protein comes from TCRdb applying MiXCR to the 5' RACE reads. The data show about 1.4 million distinct CDR3 sequences, around 55% seen once. The sequenced sample consisted of blood. These receptors came from a man in his late teens or twenties in good health.

The CDR3 nucleotides read TGTGCCAGCGCCACCTCACCCATAAGCGGCGCGAACACCGGGGAGCTGTTTTTT. Its protein is CASATSPISGANTGELFF. V gene TRBV7-6 combines with J gene TRBJ2-2; a weak D match, TRBD2 (5 bases). Deletions cut 8 bases from V and 0 bases from J, with 22 bases between. Germline CDR1 is SGHVS and CDR2 is FNYEAQ. The CDR3 sequence is 18 residues long.

The rearrangement joins TRBV9 to TRBJ2-4, with 7 bases lining up with TRBD2. Matching the DNA end better, TRBJ2-7 makes the J call doubtful. This CDR3 contains 15 residues. In germline, CDR1 is SGDLS, CDR2 YYNGEE. In DNA form, the CDR3 reads TGTGCCAGCAGCCCCCAGGTAGCGGGTACCTACGAGCAGTACTTC. Its translation: CASSPQVAGTYEQYF.

V gene TRBV5-1 combines with J gene TRBJ2-1; D uncertain. The length of the CDR3 is 13 residues. Germline lookup yields CDR1 SGHRS and CDR2 YFSETQ. V was trimmed by 4 bases and J by 10 bases, leaving 15 bases between them. CDR3 protein: CASSPGVIGEQFF. The CDR3 DNA is TGCGCCAGCAGCCCTGGGGTAATTGGCGAGCAGTTCTTC.

This clonotype was recorded a few times. The chain uses TRBV10-3 and TRBJ2-4; D uncertain. The J call may be faulty, since TRBJ2-7 better matches the DNA end. The CDR3 runs to 11 residues. Germline values: CDR1 ENHRY, CDR2 SYGVKD. The CDR3 is CAISELTEQYF. In DNA, the CDR3 is TGTGCCATCAGTGAGTTGACCGAGCAGTACTTC.

This sequence joins TRBV12-3 or TRBV12-4 and TRBJ2-3; 9 bases are shared with TRBD1. Germline trimming cut 1 base from V and 4 bases from J; bases unmatched to any gene: 3. The CDR3 sequence is 15 residues long. CDR3 bases: TGTGCCAGCAGTTTAGGGACAGGGGCCCCAGATACGCAGTATTTT. Amino acids: CASSLGTGAPDTQYF.

This clonotype occurred many times. The chain couples TRBV7-2 to TRBJ2-6; weak D call: TRBD1 (5 bases). V shed 7 bases and J shed 0 bases, with 10 bases lying between them. The CDR3 loop spans 15 amino acids. Germline loops: CDR1 SGHTA, CDR2 FQGNSA. The CDR3 loop is CASTQGASGANVLTF. CDR3 bases: TGTGCCAGCACCCAAGGGGCCTCTGGGGCCAACGTCCTGACTTTC.

The V and J genes are TRBV9 and TRBJ2-5, with unresolved D. CDR3 length: 13 residues. Germline V lookup: CDR1 SGDLS, CDR2 YYNGEE. The ends were cut back, 5 bases at V and 2 bases at J, with 10 bases in the middle. The CDR3 coding sequence is TGTGCCAGCAGTACTTGGAATCAAGAGACCCAGTACTTC. Its protein product is CASSTWNQETQYF.

This sequence joins TRBV5-5 and TRBJ2-1; D is unclear. The DNA end favors TRBJ2-7, so the J call may be wrong. The V gene's germline CDR1 is SGHKS and CDR2 YYEKEE (reference sequence). The CDR3 is 15 residues long. In DNA form, the CDR3 reads TGTGCCAGCTTGACCCCAGCGAACTCCTACAATGAGCAGTACTTC. The encoded protein is CASLTPANSYNEQYF.

The chain is built from TRBV6-1 and TRBJ1-2; D is ambiguous. CDR3 size: 16 residues. Germline V gene lookup returns CDR1 MNHNS and CDR2 SASEGT. With 1 base removed from V and 3 bases from J, the gap between germline ends came to 15 bases. The DNA for the CDR3 is TGTGCCAGCAGTGAAGACAGCTCCTTCTATGACTATGGCTACACCTTC. Translated, it gives CASSEDSSFYDYGYTF.

This clonotype has more than one count but fewer than ten. The V call is TRBV6-5, the J call TRBJ1-2; the D is unclear. Germline loops: CDR1 MNHEY, CDR2 SVGAGI. The CDR3 runs 14 residues. Trimming stripped 2 bases from V and 7 bases from J, with 14 bases between. The CDR3, as DNA: TGTGCCAGCAGTTACCGGCCCGGACGCGGTGGCTACACCTTC. It yields the protein CASSYRPGRGGYTF.